The clone carrying this T cell receptor (beta chain) was seen more than once but under ten times. This sample was included in a study of cytomegalovirus exposure and HLA in healthy donors. The junction had 6 bases not matched to a gene; V was cut back by 4 bases and J by 7 bases. CDR1 SGHRS and CDR2 YFSETQ come from the germline V gene. The CDR3 runs 15 residues. A multiplex PCR was run with 60 Vbeta primers and 13 Jbeta primers. Some clones are missing from TCRdb's copy, which holds only in-frame ones; the method was immunoSEQ multiplex PCR. Seen here are around 300,000 clones, roughly 81% observed once, and the top ten hold roughly 2%.

The specimen sequenced was PBMCs. The gene calls are TRBV5-1 and TRBJ1-5; 12 bases are a match to TRBD1. The receptor was isolated from a middle-aged woman in good health and CMV-seropositive. The CDR3 DNA is TGCGCCAGCAGCGTCGGGACAGGGGGCGCACAGCCCCAGCATTTT. Protein sequence: CASSVGTGGAQPQHF.